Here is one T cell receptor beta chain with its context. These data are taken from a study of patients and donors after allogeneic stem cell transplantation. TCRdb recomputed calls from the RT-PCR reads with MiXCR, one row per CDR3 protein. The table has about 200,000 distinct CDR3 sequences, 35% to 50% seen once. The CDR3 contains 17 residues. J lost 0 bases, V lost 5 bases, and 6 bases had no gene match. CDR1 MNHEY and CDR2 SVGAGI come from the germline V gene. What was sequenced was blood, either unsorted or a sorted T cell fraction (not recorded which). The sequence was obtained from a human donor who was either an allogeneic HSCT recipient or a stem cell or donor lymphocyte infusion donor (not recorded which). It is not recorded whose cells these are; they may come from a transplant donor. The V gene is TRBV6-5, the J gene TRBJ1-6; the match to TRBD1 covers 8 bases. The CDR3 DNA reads TGTGCCAGCAGTACAGGGGGAGAGACCTCCTATAATTCACCCCTCCACTTT. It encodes CASSTGGETSYNSPLHF.